The 11 T cell receptor beta chains reported below all come from one sample, sequenced in a study of blood T cells in healthy people across ages. Alongside a J-beta primer mix, a sample-barcoded 5' primer served in a second PCR lasting 7 to 11 cycles. From the 5' RACE reads, TCRdb called clonotypes with MiXCR, one entry per CDR3 protein. This sample has some 930,000 distinct CDR3 sequences; about 27% occur once, and the top ten carry 10%. These data were likewise used in another study, on T cells of mothers and their children.

Sequenced: blood. The receptors originated from a middle-aged woman in good health.

The chain recombines TRBV27 with TRBJ1-2; D is unclear. Germline CDR1 is MNHEY and CDR2 is SMNVEV (reference sequence). The length of the CDR3 is 14 residues. V lost 6 bases and J lost 7, with 18 bases in between. CDR3 sequence: CASSPFRMGGGYTF. The CDR3 DNA follows: TGTGCCAGCAGCCCCTTTAGGATGGGAGGTGGCTACACCTTC.

The gene calls are TRBV7-3 and TRBJ1-4, with 8 bases aligning to TRBD1. The CDR3 loop spans 15 amino acids. Germline trimming cut 1 base from V and 5 bases from J; bases unmatched to any gene: 3. Germline loops: CDR1 SGHTA, CDR2 FQGTGA. Here the CDR3 reads CASSLKGQANEKLFF. In nucleotides, the CDR3 is TGTGCCAGCAGCTTAAAGGGACAGGCAAATGAAAAACTGTTTTTT.

Note on this clonotype: A much larger clone is a single base away; this may be a read error. The CDR3 spells CASSQGPDNHAEAFF. DNA for the CDR3: TGCGCCAGCAGCCAAGGTCCGGACAATCACGCTGAAGCTTTCTTT. V usage is TRBV4-3 and J usage is TRBJ1-1, with D possibly being TRBD1 (5 bases). The CDR3 totals 15 residues. V was shortened by 1 base and J by 6 bases, with 15 bases between the two germline ends. The germline V gene encodes CDR1 LGHNA and CDR2 YSLEER.

This clonotype came up many times. The chain is built from TRBV6-5 and TRBJ2-7; D might be TRBD2 (5 bases). Germline CDR1 reads MNHEY; CDR2 reads SVGAGI. The CDR3 is 15 residues long. V lost 6 bases to trimming and J lost 0 bases, with 15 bases between them. Here the CDR3 DNA reads TGTGCCAGCAGCCCCCGTGAGGAGGCCTCCTACGAGCAGTACTTC. It specifies CASSPREEASYEQYF.

In its sample, this clonotype was seen many times. CDR3 coding DNA: TGTGCCAGCAGTTACGGAGGGGGCTTTGAGCAGTTCTTC. Protein sequence: CASSYGGGFEQFF. The chain combines TRBV6-5 with TRBJ2-1, with a possible D match to TRBD1 (7 bases). Trimming took 2 bases from V and 9 from J, leaving 11 bases between them. The CDR3 runs to 13 residues. Germline V gene lookup returns CDR1 MNHEY and CDR2 SVGAGI.

Remarks on this clonotype: Just one base apart from a much larger clone, this may be a read error. The gene calls are TRBV7-3 and TRBJ2-5, with D possibly TRBD1 on 7 matching bases. The DNA end is a closer match to TRBJ2-7, so the J assignment may be wrong. CDR3 size: 14 residues. Germline CDR1 is SGHTA and CDR2 is FQGTGA. In DNA, the CDR3 is TGTGCCAGCAGCTCAGGGGGGATTACCTACGAGCAGTACTTC. It specifies CASSSGGITYEQYF.

As for this clonotype: Possible read error: a much larger clone is one base away. V and J are TRBV29-1 and TRBJ2-7; TRBD1 might be the D (6 bases). This CDR3 region has 12 residues. Looked up from germline, CDR1 is SQVTM and CDR2 is ANQGSEA. Trimming shortened V by 7 bases and J by 6 bases, and 16 bases separated the two germline ends. CDR3 nucleotide sequence: TGCAGCGGATGGGACACCCACTGCGAGCAGTACTTC. Protein sequence: CSGWDTHCEQYF.

There are many counts of this clonotype. This rearrangement joins TRBV5-1 to TRBJ2-3, with D perhaps matching TRBD1 (5 bases). The V end lost 4 bases, the J end lost 5 bases, and 8 bases lay between the germline ends. The CDR3 is made up of 12 amino acids. Germline V gene data show CDR1 as SGHRS and CDR2 as YFSETQ. The CDR3, as DNA: TGCGCCAGCAGCATCAGGGAAGATACGCAGTATTTT. It specifies CASSIREDTQYF.

The rearrangement uses TRBV2 and TRBJ1-5, with D unresolved. This CDR3 is 14 amino acids long. Trimming pared 0 bases from V and 1 base from J, leaving 4 bases between. In germline, CDR1 is SNHLY, CDR2 FYNNEI. The DNA for the CDR3 is TGTGCCAGCAGTGAAGCGCACAGCAATCAGCCCCAGCATTTT. As protein: CASSEAHSNQPQHF. Based on the CDR3 plus reference TRBV2 and TRBJ1-5, the full variable domain is EPEVTQTPSHQVTQMGQEVILRCVPISNHLYFYWYRQILGQKVEFLVSFYNNEISEKSEIFDDQFSVERPDGSNFTLKIRSTKLEDSAMYFCASSEAHSNQPQHFGDGTRLSIL.

With regard to this clonotype: A much larger clone sits a single nucleotide away, making a read error possible. The V call is TRBV5-1, the J call TRBJ2-5; D is ambiguous. V was pared by 6 bases and J by 11 bases, with 17 bases between. Germline V gives CDR1 SGHRS, CDR2 YFSETQ. This CDR3 is 12 amino acids long. The CDR3 DNA is TGCGCCAGCATGGCAGGTCGGTATGAGCAGTACTTC. Protein product: CASMAGRYEQYF.

This clonotype has a single count. This sequence may be a read error, since a much larger clone differs from it by one base. The chain carries TRBV12-3 or TRBV12-4 and TRBJ2-2; D unresolved. The ends were cut back, 8 bases at V and 3 bases at J, with 13 bases in the middle. The CDR3 consists of 14 residues. Here the CDR3 reads CASGYRAYTGELFF. The CDR3 DNA reads as TGTGCCAGCGGATACAGAGCGTACACCGGGGAGCTGTTTTTT.